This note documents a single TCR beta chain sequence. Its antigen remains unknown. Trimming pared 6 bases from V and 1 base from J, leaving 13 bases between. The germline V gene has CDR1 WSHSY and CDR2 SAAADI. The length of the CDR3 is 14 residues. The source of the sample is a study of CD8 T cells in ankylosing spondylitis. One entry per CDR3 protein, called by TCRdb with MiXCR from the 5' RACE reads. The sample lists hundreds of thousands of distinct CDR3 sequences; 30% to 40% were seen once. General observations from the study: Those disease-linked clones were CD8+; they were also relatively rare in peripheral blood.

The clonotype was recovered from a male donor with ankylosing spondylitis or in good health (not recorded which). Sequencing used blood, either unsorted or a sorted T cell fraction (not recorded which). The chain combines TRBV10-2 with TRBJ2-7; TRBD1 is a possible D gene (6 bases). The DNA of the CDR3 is TGCGCCAGCAGACAGGGAGAAGGGTCCTACGAGCAGTACTTC. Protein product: CASRQGEGSYEQYF.